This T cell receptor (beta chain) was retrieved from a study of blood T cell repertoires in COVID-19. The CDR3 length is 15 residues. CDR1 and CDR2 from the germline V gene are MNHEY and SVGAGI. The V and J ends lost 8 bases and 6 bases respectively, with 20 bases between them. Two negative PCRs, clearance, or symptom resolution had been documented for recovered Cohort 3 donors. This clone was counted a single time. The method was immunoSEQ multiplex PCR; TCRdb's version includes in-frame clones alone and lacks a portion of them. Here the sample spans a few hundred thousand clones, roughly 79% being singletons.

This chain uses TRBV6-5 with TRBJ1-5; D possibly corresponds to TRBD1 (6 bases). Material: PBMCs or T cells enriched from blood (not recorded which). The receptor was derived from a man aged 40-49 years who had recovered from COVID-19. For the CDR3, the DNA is TGTGCCAGCGGTCCGCGGGGGGCCCTCGGTCAGCCCCAGCATTTT. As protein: CASGPRGALGQPQHF.